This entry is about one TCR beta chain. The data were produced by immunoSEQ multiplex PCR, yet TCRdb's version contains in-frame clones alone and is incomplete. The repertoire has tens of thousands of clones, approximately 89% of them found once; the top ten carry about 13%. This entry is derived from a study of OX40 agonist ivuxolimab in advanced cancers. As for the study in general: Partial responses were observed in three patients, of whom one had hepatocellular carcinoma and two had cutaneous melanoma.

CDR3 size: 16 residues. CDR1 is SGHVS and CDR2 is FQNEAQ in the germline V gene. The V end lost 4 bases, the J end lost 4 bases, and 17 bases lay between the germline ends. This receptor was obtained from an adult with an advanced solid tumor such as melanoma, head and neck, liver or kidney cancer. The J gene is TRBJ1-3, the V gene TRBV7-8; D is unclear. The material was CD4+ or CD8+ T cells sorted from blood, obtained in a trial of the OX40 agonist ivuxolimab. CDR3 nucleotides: TGTGCCAGCAGCTCTATCCCGGAGGGAGTGGGAAACACCATATATTTT. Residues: CASSSIPEGVGNTIYF.